This TCR beta chain was retrieved from a study of CD8 T cells in ankylosing spondylitis. This CDR3 has 12 residues. Per the germline V gene, CDR1 is SQVTM and CDR2 is ANQGSEA. Each CDR3 protein is one row after TCRdb ran MiXCR on the 5' RACE reads. The table shows more than 400,000 distinct CDR3 sequences, with roughly 5.2% occurring only once. This clonotype was observed at least ten times. Its antigen is still unknown. Germline is not matched at one junction end, which may reflect a read error. Whole-study findings and limits: A motif of 7 to 9 highly homologous TCR beta variants was seen as apparently characteristic of ankylosing spondylitis blood.

The gene calls are TRBV29-1 and TRBJ2-3, with unresolved D. The source material was blood, either unsorted or a sorted T cell fraction (not recorded which). The origin of this receptor is a male donor with ankylosing spondylitis. Here the CDR3 reads CSVPGGTNTQYF. The CDR3, as DNA: TGCAGCGTCCCCGGCGGCACAAATACGCAGTATTTT.